This entry features one TCR beta chain sequence. This clone was observed a handful of times. Its target antigen remains unknown. Base quality data are lacking; no much larger clone is found one base away. The germline V gene provides CDR1 MDHEN and CDR2 SYDVKM. The CDR3 spans 17 residues, from the cysteine through the phenylalanine. This entry keeps only the CDR3 DNA: 51 bases, framed from base 1. From V the trimming removes 5 bases and from J it removes 0 bases, while the gene matches leave 9 bases of the junction unaccounted for. Participants in the prospective study were enrolled through a virtual design, were aged roughly 18 to 100 years, and lived in about two dozen United States geographic areas. In the prospective study, participants were assigned to cohorts based on the clinical history participants reported in a screening survey and a study questionnaire. Exposed participants were defined as having been in contact with someone with a PCR-confirmed or clinician-diagnosed COVID-19 case within 2 weeks of study entry. Mobile phlebotomists in the prospective study collected whole blood, serum and a nasopharyngeal or oropharyngeal swab from every participant. Additional blood draws and questionnaires over an approximately two-month period could optionally be provided by prospective study participants. Blood samples from the prospective study were shipped frozen or at room temperature prior to DNA extraction.

The data are from a study of blood T cell repertoires in COVID-19 (dated by TCRdb to 2018 to 2021). At the level of the whole study: Samples covering the acute and convalescent phases of COVID-19 were provided by collaborators in the United States, Italy and Spain. The material from the prospective study consisted of cDNA or gDNA derived from T cells, B-cell-depleted T cells, or PBMCs. The dataset comprised deeply sampled blood TCRbeta repertoires from subjects exposed to, actively infected with, or recovered from COVID-19. The repertoires were released in a freely available public database meant as a resource for research on the immune response to SARS-CoV-2. Samples were obtained from the ongoing ImmuneRACE study (first 160 participants) and from 1,254 subjects provided by 6 global collaborators. A de-identified subject ID, COVID-19 status, age in years and sex were almost always included in the sample metadata. Where available, HLA class I and class II types were obtained from metadata supplied by the sample provider rather than from assay-based typing.

Overall study outcomes, separate from this receptor: The amount of clinical and demographic metadata varied by source and participant and was provided uncurated.

The immunoSEQ Assay, a bias-controlled multiplex PCR, was used to amplify TCRbeta CDR3 regions from genomic DNA. The source study handled its data this way. Within the assay, amplification of reference gene primers was used to estimate how many nucleated cells each sample contained. Sequence reads were collapsed and filtered to measure the absolute abundance of every unique TCRbeta CDR3 rearrangement. For each sample, productive Simpson clonality was calculated as the square root of Simpson's diversity index across productive rearrangements. TCRdb's version of the immuneACCESS table is confined to in-frame rearrangements and falls short of the full clone set. An unresolved V gene accounts for under half of the shortfall where checked; the remainder is of unknown origin. V and J calls and clone size are those listed in that table; D and trimming were worked out from the DNA. The sample profile shows approximately 270,000 clones; roughly 90% of them were found once. The ten largest clonotypes hold roughly 2.8% of the sample.

This sequence originates from a man aged 40-55 years who had been exposed to COVID-19. Sequencing was carried out using PBMCs or T cells enriched from blood (not recorded which). In this chain, TRBV28 is recombined with TRBJ1-3, with 8 bases matching TRBD1. DNA sequence: TGTGCCAGCAGTCAACCGGGACAGGAGAACTCTGGAAACACCATATATTTT. Its amino acids are CASSQPGQENSGNTIYF.